This T cell receptor beta chain stems from a study of long-term antiretroviral therapy in people with HIV. Study-level findings and limits: Viral resistance, ART adherence and therapy changes all lacked available data.

Sequencing relied on immunoSEQ assay v3.0, run at survey level. Sequencing was directed toward about 35,000-50,000 T-cell genomes in each sample. Profiled with immunoSEQ multiplex PCR; TCRdb holds only in-frame clones, not every one. The sample has around 14,000 clones, 75% to 85% seen once; the top ten hold about a fifth. At least one PBMC sample before ART and at least two after were required. Each HIV-infected participant was given treatment in the United States. This CDR3 has 14 amino acids. V gave up 0 bases and J gave up 6 bases, with 11 bases separating them. Germline lookup yields CDR1 SGHRS and CDR2 YFSETQ. Concerning this clone itself: The antigen remains undetermined.

The genes are TRBV5-1 and TRBJ2-3, with D possibly matching TRBD2 (5 bases). The sequence came from a man in his forties with HIV. The sequences come from unsorted PBMCs, collected 1.3 years before starting antiretroviral therapy. This chain's CDR3 is CASSLVSRGDTQYF. CDR3 nucleotide sequence: TGCGCCAGCAGCTTGGTTTCTAGAGGGGATACGCAGTATTTT.